This is a list of T cell receptor beta chains from one sample in a study of T cell changes during pregnancy in multiple sclerosis. Data came from immunoSEQ multiplex PCR; TCRdb stores just in-frame clones and leaves some out. This sample yields about 41,000 clones, of which 94% are seen a single time; approximately 8.7% belongs to the top ten. Sample: CD8+ T cells from peripheral blood mononuclear cells, taken in the third trimester of pregnancy. These receptor sequences come from a female donor with multiple sclerosis, enrolled in a pregnancy study. CDR3s include the opening cysteine and the closing phenylalanine or tryptophan. D genes are given only for firm matches. The size field is filled for only some rows; it gives once, few, many or a size class.

j_call | clone_size | d_call | v_call | cdr3_length | cdr3_aa | cdr3_nt
TRBJ2-6 | - | TRBD2 | TRBV19 | 16 | CASSTGGRSGANVLTF | TGTGCCAGTAGTACGGGGGGTCGGTCTGGGGCCAACGTCCTGACTTTC
TRBJ2-7 | - | TRBD2 | TRBV6-6 | 14 | CASSVAGERDEQYF | TGTGCCAGCAGCGTAGCGGGAGAACGCGACGAGCAGTACTTC
TRBJ2-7 | - | - | TRBV6-1 | 16 | CASSECPECTNYEQYF | TGTGCCAGCAGTGAGTGTCCGGAGTGTACTAACTACGAGCAGTACTTC
TRBJ2-7 | - | TRBD1 | TRBV6-1 | 13 | CASSMTGAHEQYF | TGTGCCAGCAGCATGACAGGGGCGCACGAGCAGTACTTC
TRBJ1-5 | - | - | TRBV2 | 14 | CASSEHQGNQPQHF | TGTGCCAGCAGTGAACACCAGGGCAATCAGCCCCAGCATTTT
TRBJ2-2 | - | TRBD2 | TRBV7-9 | 19 | CASSPTRATSGTNTGELFF | TGTGCCAGCAGCCCCACGCGGGCCACTAGCGGGACAAACACCGGGGAGCTGTTTTTT
TRBJ1-2 | - | - | TRBV7-9 | 14 | CASSPRGARGGYTF | TGTGCCAGCAGCCCCCGAGGGGCGCGGGGTGGCTACACCTTC
TRBJ2-7 | - | TRBD2 | TRBV28 | 16 | CASTPLAGEGNYEQYF | TGTGCCAGCACCCCACTAGCGGGAGAGGGAAACTACGAGCAGTACTTC
TRBJ2-7 | - | TRBD1 | TRBV7-2 | 14 | CASSQPRGSYEQYF | TGTGCCAGCAGCCAACCCAGGGGGTCCTACGAGCAGTACTTC
TRBJ2-7 | - | - | TRBV7-9 | 11 | CASSPYYEQYF | TGTGCCAGCAGCCCCTACTACGAGCAGTACTTC
TRBJ2-1 | once | TRBD1 | TRBV5-1 | 15 | CASSPRTGGINEQFF | TGCGCCAGCAGCCCCCGGACAGGGGGCATCAATGAGCAGTTCTTC
TRBJ1-5 | - | - | TRBV6-1 | 15 | CASSEVGGSNQPQHF | TGTGCCAGCAGTGAAGTTGGAGGTAGCAATCAGCCCCAGCATTTT
TRBJ2-7 | - | TRBD1 | TRBV6-1 | 14 | CASSGTGGMYEQYF | TGTGCCAGCAGTGGGACAGGGGGTATGTACGAGCAGTACTTC
TRBJ2-3 | - | TRBD2 | TRBV6-5 | 15 | CASAAASGGTDTQYF | TGTGCCAGCGCTGCGGCTAGCGGAGGGACAGATACGCAGTATTTT
TRBJ2-7 | few | - | TRBV27 | 13 | CASSSTLSYEQYF | TGTGCCAGCAGTTCCACTTTGTCATACGAGCAGTACTTC
TRBJ2-1 | - | TRBD1 | TRBV4-3 | 14 | CASSQRDSYNEQFF | TGCGCCAGCAGCCAACGGGACAGCTACAATGAGCAGTTCTTC
TRBJ2-5 | - | - | TRBV5-4 | 13 | CASSPDSQETQYF | TGTGCCAGCAGCCCGGACAGCCAAGAGACCCAGTACTTC
TRBJ2-1 | - | - | TRBV5-1 | 14 | CASSLSHLGNEQFF | TGCGCCAGCAGCTTGAGCCACCTTGGCAATGAGCAGTTCTTC
TRBJ2-3 | - | TRBD2 | TRBV7-9 | 16 | CASSYRGRGGTDTQYF | TGTGCCAGCAGCTACCGCGGGAGAGGGGGCACAGATACGCAGTATTTT
TRBJ2-1 | - | TRBD2 | TRBV7-9 | 15 | CASSGPSGRKNEQFF | TGTGCCAGCAGCGGTCCTAGCGGGAGGAAGAATGAGCAGTTCTTC
TRBJ1-1 | - | - | TRBV7-9 | 15 | CASSLFTGMNTEAFF | TGTGCCAGCAGCCTCTTCACAGGGATGAACACTGAAGCTTTCTTT
TRBJ2-3 | - | TRBD2 | TRBV7-9 | 19 | CASSPGTSGKSQWTDTQYF | TGTGCCAGCAGCCCCGGGACTAGCGGGAAGAGTCAGTGGACAGATACGCAGTATTTT
TRBJ2-7 | - | TRBD2 | TRBV11-1 | 15 | CASSPSGRPDEEQYF | TGTGCCAGCAGCCCCTCCGGGAGGCCGGATGAAGAGCAGTACTTC